This T cell receptor beta chain was recorded in a study of blood T cell repertoires in COVID-19. Study-wide background: Samples taken during acute and convalescent COVID-19 were collected in the United States, Italy and Spain. PBMCs, B-cell-depleted T cells, or T cells provided the cDNA or gDNA that made up the material.

In germline, CDR1 is MNHNY, CDR2 SVGAGI (reference sequence). The V end was cut by 5 bases, the J end by 0 bases, with 17 bases between. CDR3 size: 17 residues. Under the authors' procedure: Reference gene primers were amplified, and this amplification served to estimate nucleated cell counts. Assay: immunoSEQ multiplex PCR; the TCRdb copy retains only in-frame clones and omits some. For V, J and clone size, that table is used; D and trimming come from the DNA. The sample holds about 300,000 clones, around 90% seen once. V is TRBV6-6 and J is TRBJ2-1; a weak D match, TRBD2 (6 bases). The sequenced sample consisted of peripheral blood. The receptor's source is a man younger than 35 who had recovered from COVID-19. CDR3 DNA: TGTGCCAGCAGTCCCGGAAGTGGGAGGAGCTCCTACAATGAGCAGTTCTTC. Amino acid sequence: CASSPGSGRSSYNEQFF.